This record covers a single T cell receptor beta chain. Methods used by the authors: Reference gene primers were amplified, and this amplification served to estimate nucleated cell counts. Sequencing used immunoSEQ multiplex PCR; TCRdb keeps in-frame clones, though not all of them. V, J and clone size derive from that table, while D and trimming were established from the DNA sequence. The sample has under 250,000 clones; approximately 91% are singletons. V gave up 5 bases and J gave up 6 bases; unmatched junction bases: 4. Germline lookup yields CDR1 MDHEN and CDR2 SYDVKM. This CDR3 spans 13 amino acids. This sample is drawn from a study of blood T cell repertoires in COVID-19. Overall study: Sources were T cells, B-cell-depleted T cells, or PBMCs; the material itself was cDNA or gDNA.

Specimen: peripheral blood. The chain is built from TRBV28 and TRBJ2-7; 10 nucleotides match TRBD2. This TCR was sampled from a man in his fifties or sixties who had recovered from COVID-19. The CDR3 sequence is CASSRASGSEQYF. The DNA for the CDR3 is TGTGCCAGCAGTCGCGCTAGCGGGAGCGAGCAGTACTTC.